The next 20 T cell receptor beta chains were all read from a single sample in a study of beta chain features in type 1 diabetes. Whole-study results and caveats: Moderate yet significant TCRB CDR3 shortening was seen in Type 1 diabetes patients in all four CD4+ subsets.

The antigens for these receptors are not known. Isolated RNA was reverse transcribed in full, so expressed TCRB transcripts were sequenced. Sequencing used immunoSEQ multiplex PCR; TCRdb keeps in-frame clones, though not all of them. The table shows 680,000 or so clones, with over 10% occurring only once. Sequenced material: naive CD4+ T cells from blood. The receptors shown here come from a man younger than 35 with type 1 diabetes.

The chain uses TRBV7-8 and TRBJ2-1; D is possibly TRBD1 (6 bases). Trimming left V 6 bases short and J 5 bases short, with 11 bases between. The CDR3 length is 13 residues. In germline, CDR1 is SGHVS, CDR2 FQNEAQ. In DNA, the CDR3 is TGTGCCAGCAGTTCATACAGGGACAATGAGCAGTTCTTC. Amino acids: CASSSYRDNEQFF.

This clone has just a few counts. The chain employs TRBV6-6 and TRBJ1-6; D unclear. Germline-derived CDR1 and CDR2 are MNHNY and SVGAGI (reference sequence). The CDR3 loop spans 13 amino acids. V dropped 11 bases and J dropped 8 bases, with 16 bases sitting between them. CDR3 sequence: CASGRELDSPLHF. The CDR3 region has the DNA TGTGCCTCAGGTCGGGAGTTGGATTCACCCCTCCACTTT.

This clone was counted only a few times. At one of its ends the junction is not consistent with the germline gene, which may arise from a read error. The rearrangement uses TRBV7-7 and TRBJ2-5; D call uncertain. Germline V gene sequence: CDR1 SSHAT, CDR2 FNYEAQ (reference sequence). The CDR3 sequence is 13 residues long. In nucleotides, the CDR3 is TGTGCTAGCAGCTTAATGTCGCAAGAGACCCAGTACTTC. Protein sequence: CASSLMSQETQYF.

This clone was seen only a few times. This chain connects TRBV30 to TRBJ1-1; TRBD1 matches at 7 bases. The V gene's germline CDR1 is GTSNPN and CDR2 SVGIG (reference sequence). CDR3 length: 13 amino acids. Trimming cost V 4 bases and J 3 bases; bases outside gene matches: 5. This CDR3 is CAWTTGPDTEAFF. CDR3 in DNA: TGTGCCTGGACGACAGGGCCGGACACTGAAGCTTTCTTT.

This chain connects TRBV4-1 to TRBJ2-7, with a possible D match to TRBD2 (5 bases). Germline V gene lookup returns CDR1 MGHRA and CDR2 YSYEKL. The V and J ends lost 4 bases and 0 bases respectively, with 25 bases between them. CDR3 size: 19 residues. This chain's CDR3 is CASSRRSTDGLSSSYEQYF. The CDR3 DNA follows: TGCGCCAGCAGCCGGCGTAGTACCGACGGACTCTCCTCCTCCTACGAGCAGTACTTC.

The V and J genes are TRBV28 and TRBJ2-1; possibly TRBD1 or TRBD2 for D (5 bases each). Germline V CDR1 and CDR2: MDHEN, SYDVKM. This CDR3 comprises 18 residues. V was pared by 2 bases and J by 8 bases, with 25 bases between. The CDR3 DNA follows: TGTGCCAGCAGTTTAGACCCTCGTGAGGGGCGAGGGGACGATGAGCAGTTCTTC. Its protein is CASSLDPREGRGDDEQFF.

The V gene is TRBV10-2, the J gene TRBJ1-5, with 10 bases matching TRBD1. With 6 bases clipped from V and 5 bases from J, the junction kept 1 base outside the gene matches. Germline CDR1 is WSHSY and CDR2 is SAAADI. This CDR3 contains 13 residues. CDR3 region: CASRTGGDQPQHF. DNA of the CDR3: TGCGCCAGCAGGACAGGGGGCGATCAGCCCCAGCATTTT.

This clone was detected once. As DNA, the CDR3 is TGTGCCAGCGGTCCCGCAGGGGCGAGCTCTGGGGCCAACGTCCTGACTTTC. Translating gives CASGPAGASSGANVLTF. The V call is TRBV2, the J call TRBJ2-6; a possible D gene is TRBD1 (6 bases). The length of the CDR3 is 17 residues. The germline V and J ends were trimmed by 8 bases and 0 bases, with 17 bases remaining between them. CDR1 and CDR2 from the germline V gene are SNHLY and FYNNEI.

The chain combines TRBV18 with TRBJ2-1; D not certain. The V gene's germline CDR1 is KGHSH and CDR2 LQKENI. There are 11 residues in the CDR3. Trimming removed 3 bases at V and 8 bases at J, with 5 bases between. The CDR3 bases are TGTGCCAGCTCACCTTTGGATGAGCAGTTCTTC. The encoded protein is CASSPLDEQFF.

The chain couples TRBV28 to TRBJ2-5; TRBD2 matches at 7 bases. Germline assignment: CDR1 MDHEN and CDR2 SYDVKM. This CDR3 region has 15 residues. Unmatched junction bases numbered 9, after V lost 5 bases and J lost 3 bases. For the CDR3, the DNA is TGTGCCAGCAGTGCCCCTGAAGCGGGGAAAGAGACCCAGTACTTC. It encodes CASSAPEAGKETQYF.

A few counts support this clone. This chain joins TRBV6-5 and TRBJ2-1; 7 bases agree with TRBD2. The CDR3 sequence is 15 residues long. The germline gives CDR1 MNHEY, CDR2 SVGAGI. V dropped 0 bases and J dropped 7; count of bases not matched to a gene: 6. The CDR3 sequence is CASSYSGRGYNEQFF. CDR3 DNA sequence: TGTGCCAGCAGTTACTCGGGGAGGGGCTATAATGAGCAGTTCTTC.

The table lists this clone with a few counts. The chain couples TRBV6-5 to TRBJ2-3; no firm D call. In germline, CDR1 is MNHEY, CDR2 SVGAGI. Between the trimmed V and J ends, which lost 3 bases and 6 bases, there was a span of 16 bases. The CDR3 totals 15 residues. The CDR3 coding sequence is TGTGCCAGCAGTTATTGGCCTGGCGTGTCGGATACGCAGTATTTT. Encoded protein: CASSYWPGVSDTQYF.

The chain has TRBV6-5 and TRBJ2-2, with D unresolved. Looked up from germline, CDR1 is MNHEY and CDR2 is SVGAGI. This CDR3 spans 14 amino acids. Trimming took off 5 bases at V and 6 bases at J, with 13 bases between the two ends. The CDR3 DNA reads TGTGCCAGCAGTGAGGCAACTACACCCGGGGAGCTGTTTTTT. It is translated as CASSEATTPGELFF.

This clone was picked up a small number of times. The chain combines TRBV7-7 with TRBJ2-1; the match to TRBD1 covers 9 bases. Per the germline V gene, CDR1 is SSHAT and CDR2 is FNYEAQ (reference sequence). The CDR3 spans 15 residues. V was clipped by 5 bases and J by 1 base; unmatched bases: 3. For the CDR3, the DNA is TGTGCCAGCAGCCGCGACAGGGGGTCCTACAATGAGCAGTTCTTC. It is translated as CASSRDRGSYNEQFF.

This chain connects TRBV6-1 to TRBJ1-2; a weak D match, TRBD1 (6 bases). CDR1 and CDR2 (germline): MNHNS, SASEGT. Trimming pared 7 bases from V and 4 bases from J, leaving 16 bases between. This CDR3 spans 14 amino acids. CDR3 bases: TGTGCCAGCATCGCAACAGGGATCCGCTATGGCTACACCTTC. This codes for CASIATGIRYGYTF.

The chain is built from TRBV6-6 and TRBJ1-1; D unresolved. The CDR3 is 12 residues long. Germline V gene lookup returns CDR1 MNHNY and CDR2 SVGAGI (reference sequence). Trimming removed 2 bases from V and 5 bases from J, with 6 bases in between. The CDR3 DNA sequence: TGTGCCAGCAGTTACGCCCAGACTGAAGCTTTCTTT. It encodes CASSYAQTEAFF.

This clone was observed a few times. The chain links TRBV11-2 to TRBJ2-3, with 8 nucleotides matching TRBD2. Trimming cost V 1 base and J 6 bases; bases outside gene matches: 3. Germline CDR1 SGHAT, CDR2 FQNNGV. CDR3 length: 14 amino acids. DNA of the CDR3: TGTGCCAGCAGCTTAGTGGTAGCGGGGGATACGCAGTATTTT. It encodes CASSLVVAGDTQYF.

V and J are TRBV28 and TRBJ1-1, with D uncertain. V was cut by 6 bases and J by 4 bases, with 12 bases left in between. The germline CDR1 and CDR2 sequences are MDHEN and SYDVKM. This CDR3 has 13 residues. This CDR3 is CASRPLRATEAFF. The CDR3 DNA reads as TGTGCCAGCAGGCCGTTGAGGGCCACTGAAGCTTTCTTT. Filled out from reference TRBV28 and TRBJ1-1, the complete variable domain reads DVKVTQSSRYLVKRTGEKVFLECVQDMDHENMFWYRQDPGLGLRLIYFSYDVKMKEKGDIPEGYSVSREKKERFSLILESASTNQTSMYLCASRPLRATEAFFGQGTRLTVV.

The chain links TRBV7-2 to TRBJ2-5; 7 bases are shared with TRBD1. From germline, CDR1 is SGHTA and CDR2 FQGNSA. The CDR3 length is 17 residues. V was pared by 1 base and J by 4 bases, with 12 bases of the junction left unmatched. CDR3 DNA sequence: TGTGCCAGCAGCTTAGTGTTAGGGGGCGAGGGGCGAGAGACCCAGTACTTC. Translation: CASSLVLGGEGRETQYF.

The chain links TRBV7-9 to TRBJ2-5; possible D gene TRBD1, 6 bases. Per the germline V gene, CDR1 is SEHNR and CDR2 is FQNEAQ (reference sequence). V was shortened by 1 base and J by 2 bases, with 8 bases between the two germline ends. The CDR3 contains 14 residues. In nucleotides, the CDR3 is TGTGCCAGCAGCTTAGAGAGGGGGCAAGAGACCCAGTACTTC. It encodes CASSLERGQETQYF. Based on the CDR3 plus reference TRBV7-9 and TRBJ2-5, the full variable domain is DTGVSQNPRHKITKRGQNVTFRCDPISEHNRLYWYRQTLGQGPEFLTYFQNEAQLEKSRLLSDRFSAERPKGSFSTLEIQRTEQGDSAMYLCASSLERGQETQYFGPGTRLLVL.